The 31 T cell receptor beta chains listed next were all sequenced from one sample in a study of T cells in Graves' hyperthyroidism and ophthalmopathy. Amplification of TCR beta CDR3 regions was performed using RNA transcripts as template. The HTBI primer set was used in a first-round RT-PCR of the TCR CDR3. TCRdb reanalysed the multiplex PCR reads using MiXCR and keeps one entry per CDR3 protein. Of roughly 300,000 distinct CDR3 sequences detected, around 20% appear once; the ten largest clones hold under 55%. Sequencing used blood. These receptors were collected from a woman aged 50 to 60 with Graves' hyperthyroidism.

This clonotype was observed at least ten times. This chain links TRBV6-1 with TRBJ2-1, with TRBD2 matching over 7 bases. The CDR3 has 14 residues. CDR1 and CDR2 (germline): MNHNS, SASEGT. The V and J ends lost 4 bases and 8 bases, in that order; junction bases with no gene match: 8. The CDR3 spells CASSGGLEGHEQFF. The CDR3 DNA reads TGTGCCAGCAGTGGAGGACTAGAAGGGCATGAGCAGTTCTTC.

There are a few counts of this clonotype. The chain recombines TRBV4-1 with TRBJ1-6; 11 nucleotides align to TRBD1. Germline V gives CDR1 MGHRA, CDR2 YSYEKL. J gave up 8 bases and V 3 bases, and 0 bases lay outside the gene matches. This CDR3 has 14 amino acids. CDR3 coding DNA: TGCGCCAGCAGCCAGGGACAGGGGGATTCACCCCTCCACTTT. This sequence encodes CASSQGQGDSPLHF.

The chain employs TRBV5-1 and TRBJ1-2; 8 positions match TRBD1. V was clipped by 1 base and J by 3 bases; unmatched bases: 8. Germline-derived CDR1 and CDR2 are SGHRS and YFSETQ. The CDR3 totals 16 residues. The CDR3 spells CASSLHTGGRDYGYTF. The CDR3 nucleotides read TGCGCCAGCAGCTTGCACACAGGGGGTCGCGACTATGGCTACACCTTC.

This clonotype was observed a handful of times. V usage is TRBV6-6 and J usage is TRBJ2-1; TRBD2 matches 10 bases. CDR1 and CDR2 (germline): MNHNY, SVGAGI (reference sequence). Germline trimming cut 2 bases from V and 9 bases from J; bases unmatched to any gene: 7. The CDR3 spans 15 residues. Here the CDR3 DNA reads TGTGCCAGCAGTTACCGGGCTAGCGGGAGAGGTGAGCAGTTCTTC. Its translation is CASSYRASGRGEQFF.

The chain has TRBV20-1 and TRBJ2-4; D unclear. CDR3 length: 14 residues. The V gene's germline CDR1 is DFQATT and CDR2 SNEGSKA (reference sequence). V lost 6 bases to trimming and J lost 1 base, with 13 bases between them. CDR3 sequence (DNA): TGCAGTGCGACACCCACGAGGGCCAAAAACATTCAGTACTTC. It encodes CSATPTRAKNIQYF.

The rearrangement uses TRBV4-2 and TRBJ2-1; 14 nucleotides align to TRBD2. Germline V gene sequence: CDR1 LGHNA, CDR2 YNFKEQ. This CDR3 has 19 amino acids. The J segment lost 0 bases and the V segment lost 3 bases, leaving 7 bases of the junction unmatched. The CDR3 nucleotides are TGTGCCAGCAGCCACCCGGGACTAGCGGGGGCGAGCTCCTACAATGAGCAGTTCTTC. The encoded protein is CASSHPGLAGASSYNEQFF.

The sample holds many counts of this clonotype. The chain combines TRBV7-9 with TRBJ2-1; 7 bases align to TRBD2. Germline V lookup: CDR1 SEHNR, CDR2 FQNEAQ (reference sequence). The CDR3 extends over 17 amino acids. V gave up 0 bases and J gave up 4 bases; unmatched junction bases: 9. The CDR3 spells CASSLALGSGDYNEQFF. Written as DNA, the CDR3 is TGTGCCAGCAGCTTAGCCCTGGGAAGCGGGGATTACAATGAGCAGTTCTTC.

The table lists this clonotype with many counts. The V call is TRBV7-8, the J call TRBJ2-4, with a possible D match to TRBD2 (6 bases). The CDR3 consists of 17 residues. Trimming cost V 3 bases and J 4 bases, with 19 bases left between them. The germline CDR1 and CDR2 sequences are SGHVS and FQNEAQ. CDR3 nucleotide sequence: TGTGCCAGCAGCTTTACCCCCTTCAGGGCGGGAAAAAACATTCAGTACTTC. Translating it yields CASSFTPFRAGKNIQYF.

V usage is TRBV2 and J usage is TRBJ2-7, with D tentatively TRBD1 or TRBD2 (5 bases each). The CDR3 runs to 15 residues. Germline CDR1 and CDR2: SNHLY and FYNNEI. Trimming removed 6 bases at V and 0 bases at J, with 15 bases between. The CDR3 nucleotides read TGTGCCAGCAGCGCCAGGGACCTAAGCTCCTACGAGCAGTACTTC. Encoded protein: CASSARDLSSYEQYF.

This clonotype was detected ten times or more. The V gene is TRBV12-3 or TRBV12-4, the J gene TRBJ2-7; D not certain. The CDR3 sequence is 12 residues long. Trimming cost V 6 bases and J 3 bases, with 9 bases left between them. Here the CDR3 reads CASRRTNYEQYF. CDR3 nucleotide sequence: TGTGCCAGCAGGAGGACCAACTACGAGCAGTACTTC.

This clonotype was observed a single time. V gene TRBV27 combines with J gene TRBJ2-2; D gene ambiguous. V was cut by 6 bases and J by 6 bases, with 17 bases left in between. The CDR3 is 15 residues long. Germline lookup yields CDR1 MNHEY and CDR2 SMNVEV (reference sequence). The DNA for the CDR3 is TGTGCCAGCAGCCAAAACCTCCCAGGAGCCGGGGAGCTGTTTTTT. It specifies CASSQNLPGAGELFF.

This clonotype was observed many times. This rearrangement joins TRBV2 to TRBJ1-5; weak D call: TRBD1 (5 bases). Per germline, CDR1 SNHLY and CDR2 FYNNEI. V lost 6 bases to trimming and J lost 4 bases, with 16 bases between them. This CDR3 is built from 15 residues. This CDR3 reads CASSVDSLPNQPQHF. Here the CDR3 DNA reads TGTGCCAGCAGCGTCGACAGCCTGCCGAATCAGCCCCAGCATTTT.

The chain recombines TRBV5-1 with TRBJ1-4, with D hard to call. The germline CDR1 and CDR2 sequences are SGHRS and YFSETQ. Trimming took off 3 bases at V and 8 bases at J, with 14 bases between the two ends. The CDR3 has 14 residues. The CDR3 here is CASSSSSPAEKLFF. CDR3 DNA: TGCGCCAGCAGCTCGTCGAGCCCGGCGGAAAAACTGTTTTTT. Using reference TRBV5-1 and TRBJ1-4 for the parts outside the CDR3, the full variable domain is KAGVTQTPRYLIKTRGQQVTLSCSPISGHRSVSWYQQTPGQGLQFLFEYFSETQRNKGNFPGRFSGRQFSNSRSEMNVSTLELGDSALYLCASSSSSPAEKLFFGSGTQLSVL.

The chain combines TRBV2 with TRBJ2-5; no definite D call. V was trimmed by 5 bases and J by 1 base, leaving 17 bases between them. CDR3 length: 16 amino acids. CDR1 and CDR2 from the germline V gene are SNHLY and FYNNEI. The CDR3 protein is CASSLSVPRLQETQYF. The CDR3 DNA reads TGTGCCAGCAGTTTATCCGTTCCTCGGCTCCAAGAGACCCAGTACTTC.

The chain uses TRBV15 and TRBJ1-6; D remains unclear. This CDR3 is built from 13 residues. Per germline, CDR1 LNHNV and CDR2 YYDKDF (reference sequence). With 3 bases removed from V and 12 bases from J, the gap between germline ends came to 12 bases. The CDR3 loop reads CATSSGIVLPLHF. CDR3 DNA: TGTGCCACCAGCAGTGGGATTGTGTTACCCCTCCACTTT.

The chain has TRBV30 and TRBJ1-5; a possible D gene is TRBD1 (5 bases). This CDR3 has 14 amino acids. Germline V gene lookup returns CDR1 GTSNPN and CDR2 SVGIG (reference sequence). The V end lost 2 bases, the J end lost 4 bases, and 12 bases lay between the germline ends. CDR3 sequence reads: CAWSRTGVNQPQHF. DNA of the CDR3: TGTGCCTGGAGTCGCACAGGAGTTAATCAGCCCCAGCATTTT.

V and J are TRBV2 and TRBJ1-3; D remains unclear. CDR1 and CDR2 from the germline V gene are SNHLY and FYNNEI. The V end lost 3 bases, the J end lost 4 bases, and 19 bases lay between the germline ends. The CDR3 is 17 residues long. The CDR3 bases are TGTGCCAGCAGTGAGGACTGGGCTACTGTTTCGGGAAACACCATATATTTT. It encodes CASSEDWATVSGNTIYF.

This chain links TRBV9 with TRBJ2-5, with TRBD2 matching 8 bases. Germline V lookup: CDR1 SGDLS, CDR2 YYNGEE. The CDR3 runs to 15 residues. Unmatched junction bases numbered 6, after V lost 0 bases and J lost 5 bases. CDR3 DNA sequence: TGTGCCAGCAGCGTAGTACCGACTAGCGTGGAGACCCAGTACTTC. Its protein is CASSVVPTSVETQYF.

At least ten counts were recorded for this clonotype. The V and J genes are TRBV20-1 and TRBJ2-1; the D is unclear. Looked up from germline, CDR1 is DFQATT and CDR2 is SNEGSKA (reference sequence). CDR3 length: 15 amino acids. V lost 4 bases, J lost 2 bases, and 15 bases lay in between. The CDR3 here is CSAKSRGVTYNEQFF. The CDR3 bases are TGCAGTGCTAAGTCGAGAGGAGTCACCTACAATGAGCAGTTCTTC.

This rearrangement joins TRBV20-1 to TRBJ1-5; tentatively, D is TRBD1 (5 bases). In germline, CDR1 is DFQATT, CDR2 SNEGSKA (reference sequence). The CDR3 covers 15 residues. Trimming left V 1 base short and J 6 bases short, with 16 bases between. CDR3: CSARGRGASGQPQHF. Written as DNA, the CDR3 is TGCAGTGCTAGAGGTCGCGGGGCATCGGGTCAGCCCCAGCATTTT.

This clonotype has only a few counts. The chain joins TRBV6-4 to TRBJ2-2; D is unresolved. Germline V lookup: CDR1 MRHNA, CDR2 SNTAGT. This CDR3 region has 14 residues. The V end lost 6 bases, the J end lost 4 bases, and 12 bases lay between the germline ends. The CDR3 bases are TGTGCCAGCAGCCGAAAACCTGGCACCGGGGAGCTGTTTTTT. Translating gives CASSRKPGTGELFF.

This clonotype came up many times. This rearrangement joins TRBV12-3 or TRBV12-4 to TRBJ2-3; 9 bases line up with TRBD1. V lost 6 bases to trimming and J lost 3 bases; unmatched junction nucleotides: 4. The CDR3 consists of 14 residues. The CDR3 sequence is CASRRQGGTDTQYF. CDR3 bases: TGTGCCAGCAGGCGACAGGGGGGAACAGATACGCAGTATTTT.

This clonotype was recorded at least ten times. This chain uses TRBV28 with TRBJ2-1, with D possibly being TRBD2 (5 bases). V dropped 3 bases and J dropped 2 bases, with 11 bases sitting between them. From germline, CDR1 is MDHEN and CDR2 SYDVKM. The CDR3 is 15 residues long. In DNA form, the CDR3 reads TGTGCCAGCAGTTTGGGGAGAGGCCCCTACAATGAGCAGTTCTTC. It translates to CASSLGRGPYNEQFF.

The chain joins TRBV5-8 to TRBJ1-2; 7 bases align to TRBD1. The CDR3 totals 17 residues. Germline trimming cut 2 bases from V and 2 bases from J; bases unmatched to any gene: 12. The germline V gene encodes CDR1 SGHTS and CDR2 YDEGEE. In DNA form, the CDR3 reads TGTGCCAGCAGCTTTCTGAGACACAGGGGACGCAACTATGGCTACACCTTC. It specifies CASSFLRHRGRNYGYTF.

This clonotype was seen ten or more times. This chain connects TRBV2 to TRBJ1-2; TRBD1 might be the D (6 bases). Looked up from germline, CDR1 is SNHLY and CDR2 is FYNNEI. The germline V and J ends were trimmed by 2 bases and 2 bases, with 12 bases remaining between them. This CDR3 is 15 amino acids long. CDR3 coding DNA: TGTGCCAGCAGTGAAAGCAGGGGATTAAACTATGGCTACACCTTC. Protein sequence: CASSESRGLNYGYTF. Supplemented by reference TRBV2 and TRBJ1-2, the full variable domain reads EPEVTQTPSHQVTQMGQEVILRCVPISNHLYFYWYRQILGQKVEFLVSFYNNEISEKSEIFDDQFSVERPDGSNFTLKIRSTKLEDSAMYFCASSESRGLNYGYTFGSGTRLTVV.

This clonotype was recorded a few times. The chain recombines TRBV6-1 with TRBJ2-5, with 11 positions matching TRBD1. CDR3 length: 15 amino acids. Trimming cost V 7 bases and J 2 bases; bases outside gene matches: 6. Looked up from germline, CDR1 is MNHNS and CDR2 is SASEGT. This CDR3 reads CASNRTGGRQETQYF. The CDR3 DNA reads as TGTGCCAGCAACCGGACAGGGGGCCGACAAGAGACCCAGTACTTC.

In its sample, this clonotype was seen many times. The CDR3 bases are TGTGCCAGCAGCTCTCAGTTTAGGGGCCCATACAATGAGCAGTTCTTC. This codes for CASSSQFRGPYNEQFF. This chain uses TRBV28 with TRBJ2-1; D perhaps matches TRBD1 (5 bases). Between the trimmed V and J ends, which lost 6 bases and 4 bases, there was a span of 19 bases. This CDR3 is 16 amino acids long. Per the germline V gene, CDR1 is MDHEN and CDR2 is SYDVKM. Full variable domain (missing parts from reference TRBV28 and TRBJ2-1): DVKVTQSSRYLVKRTGEKVFLECVQDMDHENMFWYRQDPGLGLRLIYFSYDVKMKEKGDIPEGYSVSREKKERFSLILESASTNQTSMYLCASSSQFRGPYNEQFFGPGTRLTVL.

This clonotype was detected ten times or more. V usage is TRBV3-1 and J usage is TRBJ2-7, with 8 bases aligning to TRBD1. V shed 0 bases and J 2 bases; nucleotides not matched to a gene: 3. Germline V gene lookup returns CDR1 LGHDT and CDR2 YNNKEL (reference sequence). The CDR3 length is 15 residues. This chain's CDR3 is CASSQDWDRTYEQYF. CDR3 coding DNA: TGTGCCAGCAGCCAAGACTGGGACAGGACCTACGAGCAGTACTTC.

In its sample, this clonotype was seen many times. The chain couples TRBV20-1 to TRBJ2-7; 16 bases line up with TRBD2. CDR1 is DFQATT, CDR2 SNEGSKA, per germline (reference sequence). The V and J ends lost 4 bases and 4 bases, in that order; junction bases with no gene match: 7. The CDR3 is made up of 16 amino acids. This CDR3 is CSAKGTSGREGYEQYF. The DNA for the CDR3 is TGCAGTGCTAAGGGGACTAGCGGGAGGGAGGGGTACGAGCAGTACTTC.

There are many counts of this clonotype. The genes are TRBV11-3 and TRBJ1-1; the D gene is possibly TRBD1 (5 bases). The CDR3 sequence is 14 residues long. CDR1 is SGHNT and CDR2 is YENEEA in the germline V gene. Between the trimmed V and J ends, which lost 5 bases and 5 bases, there was a span of 15 bases. CDR3 nucleotides: TGTGCCAGCAGCGCAACAGGCGTCCGAACTGAAGCTTTCTTT. Translated: CASSATGVRTEAFF. The complete variable domain, with remaining parts taken from reference TRBV11-3 and TRBJ1-1, reads EAGVVQSPRYKIIEKKQPVAFWCNPISGHNTLYWYLQNLGQGPELLIRYENEEAVDDSQLPKDRFSAERLKGVDSTLKIQPAELGDSAVYLCASSATGVRTEAFFGQGTRLTVV.

As to this clonotype: This may stem from a read error, because a much larger clone lies one nucleotide away. The chain links TRBV7-3 to TRBJ2-5; D is possibly TRBD2 (6 bases). The CDR3 extends over 13 amino acids. Per the germline V gene, CDR1 is SGHTA and CDR2 is FQGTGA. Trimming stripped 6 bases from V and 7 bases from J, with 15 bases between. CDR3 coding DNA: TGTGCCAGCAGGGGGGACTTAAGAGGGACCCAGTACTTC. As protein: CASRGDLRGTQYF.